What follows are 23 T cell receptor beta chains derived from one specimen sequenced in a study of blood T cell repertoires in COVID-19. Profiling relied on immunoSEQ multiplex PCR, and the TCRdb table lists in-frame clones only, not all of them. The data contain 85,000 to 95,000 clones, around 89% of them singletons. The sequencing sample was made of peripheral blood. These TCRs come from a man aged 55 to 70 with acute or convalescent COVID-19.

V usage is TRBV7-9 and J usage is TRBJ2-1; D call uncertain. Trimming shortened V by 2 bases and J by 6 bases, and 11 bases separated the two germline ends. Germline V gene lookup returns CDR1 SEHNR and CDR2 FQNEAQ (reference sequence). The CDR3 is 14 residues long. The CDR3 sequence: CASSLWIGANEQFF. For the CDR3, the DNA is TGTGCCAGCAGCTTATGGATCGGAGCCAATGAGCAGTTCTTC.

This clone was detected a few times. V usage is TRBV7-3 and J usage is TRBJ1-1; TRBD1 might be the D (6 bases). Germline CDR1 is SGHTA and CDR2 is FQGTGA. Trimming pared 1 base from V and 3 bases from J, leaving 9 bases between. This CDR3 is built from 14 residues. The CDR3 coding sequence is TGTGCCAGCAGCTTAATTTCAGGGGACACTGAAGCTTTCTTT. This translates into CASSLISGDTEAFF.

The chain recombines TRBV7-3 with TRBJ2-3, with 8 bases lining up with TRBD1. The CDR3 is 12 residues long. The V segment lost 4 bases and the J segment 11 bases; nucleotides outside the gene matches: 5. Germline CDR1 is SGHTA and CDR2 is FQGTGA. CDR3 DNA: TGTGCCAGCAGCTCGGAGACAGGGGAGCAGTATTTT. It yields the protein CASSSETGEQYF.

CDR3 nucleotides: TGTGCCAGCAGCCTAAATAACGAGGTCCTGACTTTC. Encoded protein: CASSLNNEVLTF. V and J are TRBV7-9 and TRBJ2-6; D gene ambiguous. The CDR3 extends over 12 amino acids. Trimming shortened V by 5 bases and J by 13 bases, and 12 bases separated the two germline ends. Germline-derived CDR1 and CDR2 are SEHNR and FQNEAQ (reference sequence).

The chain joins TRBV9 to TRBJ2-7, with a tentative D call TRBD1 (7 bases). Germline CDR1 and CDR2: SGDLS and YYNGEE. V was cut by 0 bases and J by 3 bases, with 16 bases left in between. This CDR3 has 16 residues. The CDR3 sequence: CASSVGGQEGLYEQYF. DNA of the CDR3: TGTGCCAGCAGCGTAGGCGGACAGGAGGGTCTCTACGAGCAGTACTTC.

The V gene is TRBV19, the J gene TRBJ2-1; TRBD2 agrees at 7 bases. Germline V CDR1 and CDR2: LNHDA, SQIVND (reference sequence). The CDR3 is 15 residues long. With 7 bases clipped from V and 8 bases from J, the junction kept 14 bases outside the gene matches. The CDR3 here is CASKSGAGVLDEQFF. The CDR3 DNA follows: TGTGCCAGTAAAAGCGGGGCGGGAGTTTTGGATGAGCAGTTCTTC.

The chain carries TRBV5-1 and TRBJ2-2; weak D call: TRBD2 (6 bases). This CDR3 is 14 amino acids long. In germline, CDR1 is SGHRS, CDR2 YFSETQ. Trimming cost V 3 bases and J 3 bases, with 9 bases left between them. This CDR3 is CASSWGTYTGELFF. The DNA of the CDR3 is TGCGCCAGCAGCTGGGGGACTTACACCGGGGAGCTGTTTTTT.

This chain uses TRBV5-1 with TRBJ2-1; 8 bases map to TRBD2. Trimming removed 3 bases from V and 8 bases from J; junction bases left unmatched: 10. CDR1 is SGHRS, CDR2 YFSETQ, per germline. The CDR3 spans 15 residues. CDR3 bases: TGCGCCAGCAGCTCCGGACTAGCCCTCTCGGATGAGCAGTTCTTC. It codes for CASSSGLALSDEQFF. The full variable domain, rest sourced from reference TRBV5-1 and TRBJ2-1, is KAGVTQTPRYLIKTRGQQVTLSCSPISGHRSVSWYQQTPGQGLQFLFEYFSETQRNKGNFPGRFSGRQFSNSRSEMNVSTLELGDSALYLCASSSGLALSDEQFFGPGTRLTVL.

CDR3 bases: TGTGCCAGCAGCTACAAAGCACGTACGGAACAGGGGGCCTCTTCCAAAAACATTCAGTACTTC. Translating gives CASSYKARTEQGASSKNIQYF. This sequence joins TRBV21-1 and TRBJ2-4; TRBD1 is the table's D call and was not checked against the DNA. TRBV21-1 is assigned pseudogene status. This CDR3 region has 21 residues.

The DNA for the CDR3 is TGCGCCAGCAGCTTGGAGGGGTACCCAGATACGCAGTATTTT. It specifies CASSLEGYPDTQYF. The chain combines TRBV5-1 with TRBJ2-3; maybe TRBD1 (5 bases). CDR3 length: 14 amino acids. V dropped 0 bases and J dropped 4 bases, with 9 bases sitting between them. Germline V gene sequence: CDR1 SGHRS, CDR2 YFSETQ. Combining the CDR3 with reference TRBV5-1 and TRBJ2-3 gives the whole variable domain KAGVTQTPRYLIKTRGQQVTLSCSPISGHRSVSWYQQTPGQGLQFLFEYFSETQRNKGNFPGRFSGRQFSNSRSEMNVSTLELGDSALYLCASSLEGYPDTQYFGPGTRLTVL.

This clone was detected once. The chain carries TRBV9 and TRBJ2-1; 9 bases line up with TRBD2. Trimming took 0 bases from V and 3 from J; bases not matched to a gene: 4. The germline gives CDR1 SGDLS, CDR2 YYNGEE. CDR3 size: 16 residues. CDR3 DNA: TGTGCCAGCAGCGTAGGCGGGGGGGCCTTCTACAATGAGCAGTTCTTC. It specifies CASSVGGGAFYNEQFF.

This chain uses TRBV7-6 with TRBJ2-7; possible D gene TRBD1, 5 bases. The CDR3 extends over 12 amino acids. The V end was cut by 3 bases, the J end by 7 bases, with 10 bases between. Germline lookup yields CDR1 SGHVS and CDR2 FNYEAQ. The CDR3 coding sequence is TGTGCCAGCAGCTTCAGGGTTGGGGAGCAGTACTTC. It translates to CASSFRVGEQYF.

The count of this clone is one. This chain joins TRBV11-2 and TRBJ1-6, with unresolved D. The CDR3 sequence is 15 residues long. Trimming stripped 2 bases from V and 0 bases from J, with 5 bases between. Germline values: CDR1 SGHAT, CDR2 FQNNGV. The CDR3 loop is CASSLSSSYNSPLHF. CDR3 nucleotides: TGTGCCAGCAGCTTATCGAGCTCCTATAATTCACCCCTCCACTTT.

This chain joins TRBV11-2 and TRBJ2-1; 10 bases match TRBD2. The V gene's germline CDR1 is SGHAT and CDR2 FQNNGV. J gave up 8 bases and V 5 bases, and 9 bases lay outside the gene matches. The CDR3 is made up of 15 amino acids. This CDR3 reads CASSRAGGPRDEQFF. The DNA of the CDR3 is TGTGCCAGCAGCAGAGCGGGGGGGCCTCGGGATGAGCAGTTCTTC.

The gene calls are TRBV7-2 and TRBJ1-2; 11 bases are shared with TRBD1. The V segment lost 1 base and the J segment 0 bases; nucleotides outside the gene matches: 7. The CDR3 runs 18 residues. The germline V gene encodes CDR1 SGHTA and CDR2 FQGNSA. The CDR3 DNA follows: TGTGCCAGCAGCTTAGTCGGGACAGGGGGTAGGGCTAACTATGGCTACACCTTC. This gives the protein CASSLVGTGGRANYGYTF.

This clone occurred once. The J gene is TRBJ1-5, the V gene TRBV5-1; D is perhaps TRBD1 (6 bases). The V end lost 4 bases, the J end lost 2 bases, and 19 bases lay between the germline ends. CDR1 and CDR2 from the germline V gene are SGHRS and YFSETQ. CDR3 length: 17 residues. The DNA of the CDR3 is TGCGCCAGCAGCGCAACACCGACAGGATTCGGCAATCAGCCCCAGCATTTT. This translates into CASSATPTGFGNQPQHF.

This chain uses TRBV5-1 with TRBJ1-2; 7 bases are shared with TRBD1. CDR1 is SGHRS, CDR2 YFSETQ, per germline. V was pared by 3 bases and J by 2 bases, with 4 bases of the junction left unmatched. CDR3 length: 14 residues. CDR3 amino acids: CASSSTTGNYGYTF. As DNA, the CDR3 is TGCGCCAGCAGCTCAACGACAGGGAACTATGGCTACACCTTC.

The chain carries TRBV5-5 and TRBJ2-6, with 7 bases matching TRBD1. V lost 1 base to trimming and J lost 3 bases; unmatched junction nucleotides: 7. Germline V lookup: CDR1 SGHKS, CDR2 YYEKEE (reference sequence). The CDR3 length is 17 residues. The CDR3 protein is CASSLLHRGGGANVLTF. The DNA for the CDR3 is TGTGCCAGCAGCTTGCTCCACAGGGGTGGTGGGGCCAACGTCCTGACTTTC.

The chain carries TRBV6-5 and TRBJ1-4; no definite D call. Deletions cut 7 bases from V and 6 bases from J, with 15 bases between. The CDR3 spans 14 residues. Germline assignment: CDR1 MNHEY and CDR2 SVGAGI. CDR3 nucleotides: TGTGCCAGCATGATGGAGGTTATCTATGAAAAACTGTTTTTT. This codes for CASMMEVIYEKLFF.

The CDR3, as DNA: TGCGCCAGCAGCTTCGGGGGAGGACTAACCCCTGGGGCCAACGTCCTGACTTTC. Protein sequence: CASSFGGGLTPGANVLTF. This chain uses TRBV5-1 with TRBJ2-6, with D possibly TRBD2 on 6 matching bases. The CDR3 is 18 residues long. V shed 2 bases and J shed 2 bases, with 17 bases lying between them. The germline V gene has CDR1 SGHRS and CDR2 YFSETQ.

This chain connects TRBV27 to TRBJ1-5, with a weak D call TRBD1 (5 bases). V was pared by 1 base and J by 4 bases, with 11 bases between. This CDR3 has 15 residues. Germline CDR1 and CDR2: MNHEY and SMNVEV (reference sequence). The CDR3, as DNA: TGTGCCAGCAGTTTATTGGGGGAGGGAAATCAGCCCCAGCATTTT. Translating gives CASSLLGEGNQPQHF.

This rearrangement joins TRBV5-6 to TRBJ2-3; the match to TRBD2 covers 13 bases. CDR1 and CDR2 (germline): SGHDT, YYEEEE. CDR3 length: 15 amino acids. V was clipped by 4 bases and J by 9 bases; unmatched bases: 8. The CDR3 DNA reads as TGTGCCAGCAGCCCGAAAATACTAGCGGGGGGGACGCAGTATTTT. It specifies CASSPKILAGGTQYF.

This clone was observed a few times. This sequence joins TRBV6-5 and TRBJ1-5; D is unresolved. V lost 8 bases and J lost 0, with 14 bases in between. The germline V gene encodes CDR1 MNHEY and CDR2 SVGAGI. CDR3 length: 15 amino acids. DNA of the CDR3: TGTGCCAGCGCCCCGACAAGTTATAGCAATCAGCCCCAGCATTTT. Translation gives CASAPTSYSNQPQHF.